This T cell receptor (beta chain) was sequenced in a study of T cells in women clearing cervical HPV infection (dated by TCRdb to 2016 to 2019). Notes on the research overall: The cases were over 20 women with histologically confirmed HPV16-related CIN3 or worse, and 2 of these cases were invasive cancers. Controls were around 24 women whose single incident HPV16 infection cleared within 12 months without precancer or cancer developing. Blood from cases was drawn at the visit where the lesion was first identified, while blood from controls was drawn once the infection was no longer detected. Among cases, blood sampling occurred a median of about 160 days after lesion detection, with an interquartile range of 90 to 200 days. Since only a few of the women had HLA typing available, the possibility that HLA type was acting as a confounder could not be ruled out. This exploratory proof-of-principle case-control study, nested within the Guanacaste HPV Natural History Study in Costa Rica, compared TCR repertoires among women with different cervical HPV16 outcomes. Cases and controls were matched on age within five years and on year of sample collection. Cases had a median age of approximately 35 years compared with more than 37 for controls, and baseline characteristics showed no significant differences between the groups. In the parent cohort, around 9,800 women aged 18 or older were enrolled in Guanacaste, Costa Rica, during about 1992 to 1994 and then followed for around seven years. Quality controls consisted of five blinded duplicates per group, for a total of about 60 samples made up of around 50 participants and roughly 10 replicates.

The immunoSEQ assay used multiplex PCR to amplify TCR beta CDR3 regions from an average of approximately 1,100 ng of genomic DNA per sample. Primer bias was corrected in the assay by using a complete synthetic TCR repertoire to establish an amplification baseline. Amplicons were sequenced on the Illumina platform. On the study's bioinformatics: Error correction of the sequences involved clustering with frequency ratios plus a modified nearest-neighbor algorithm, after which the sequences were analyzed in the immunoSEQ Analyzer using IMGT gene definitions. At each rarefaction depth, TCR richness and evenness were averaged across 20 rarefaction repeats, and any sample with fewer sequences than the depth was left out. V, D and J gene relative abundances were compared between groups with Wilcoxon rank sum tests, applying FDR correction. In the blinded duplicates, the intraclass correlation was over 95% for TCR richness and averaged about 73% across 66 gene segments. TCRdb provides this immuneACCESS table in a form limited to in-frame rearrangements. Some clones are lacking; in checked studies, under half of them reflect an unresolved V gene, and why the rest are absent is not known. That table furnishes V, J and clone size, whereas the DNA furnished D and trimming. The table for this sample records tens of thousands of clones. The ten largest clones add up to about 40% of the sample.

Note on this clone: It lacks a known antigen. The CDR3 extends 3 residues past the end of the read, so its final part is completed from the germline J gene.

Every participant had a single incident cervical HPV16 infection, and prevalent HPV16 infections were excluded. Cervical HPV DNA was detected with MY09/MY11 PCR, and genotyping was done by dot-blot hybridization. About 14 mL of heparinized blood was centrifuged, after which the buffy coat was aliquoted, frozen at -30 degrees C, and then stored at -80 degrees C. QIAGEN kits were used to extract genomic DNA from buffy coat specimens. General conclusions and limits of the study: Because T-cell numbers per sample were unknown, differences in richness could reflect varying T-cell content rather than repertoire biology. The cross-sectional design could not show whether the associations came before the infection or were a result of it, and neither effector/memory subsets nor HPV-specific T cells were isolated. Cases had lower TRBV6-7 relative abundance than controls (about 0.1% versus 0.15%; Bonferroni P = 0.0008). TCR repertoire richness was significantly higher in CIN3+ cases than in controls across sequencing depths, while evenness did not differ. Random forest classifiers that combined richness and V gene abundances separated cases from controls with an estimated AUC of around 0.87.

Taken from the germline V gene, the CDR1 and CDR2 loops are SGHVS and FNYEAQ. The CDR3 has 18 amino acids, counting the end cysteine and phenylalanine. Shown are 45 bases from within the CDR3, in frame from base 1. From V the trimming removes 5 bases and from J it removes 1 base, while the gene matches leave 11 bases of the junction unaccounted for. The origin of this receptor is a woman between 18 and 70 years old with a cervical HPV16 infection that either progressed to CIN3+ or cleared (not recorded which). The chain uses TRBV7-6 and TRBJ2-7; TRBD2 aligns with 13 central bases. Specimen: blood buffy coat. Here the CDR3 is given as CASSDPRTSGSRSYEQYF. CDR3 DNA, as far as it was read: TGTGCCAGCAGCGATCCCCGGACTAGCGGGAGTAGGTCCTACGAG.